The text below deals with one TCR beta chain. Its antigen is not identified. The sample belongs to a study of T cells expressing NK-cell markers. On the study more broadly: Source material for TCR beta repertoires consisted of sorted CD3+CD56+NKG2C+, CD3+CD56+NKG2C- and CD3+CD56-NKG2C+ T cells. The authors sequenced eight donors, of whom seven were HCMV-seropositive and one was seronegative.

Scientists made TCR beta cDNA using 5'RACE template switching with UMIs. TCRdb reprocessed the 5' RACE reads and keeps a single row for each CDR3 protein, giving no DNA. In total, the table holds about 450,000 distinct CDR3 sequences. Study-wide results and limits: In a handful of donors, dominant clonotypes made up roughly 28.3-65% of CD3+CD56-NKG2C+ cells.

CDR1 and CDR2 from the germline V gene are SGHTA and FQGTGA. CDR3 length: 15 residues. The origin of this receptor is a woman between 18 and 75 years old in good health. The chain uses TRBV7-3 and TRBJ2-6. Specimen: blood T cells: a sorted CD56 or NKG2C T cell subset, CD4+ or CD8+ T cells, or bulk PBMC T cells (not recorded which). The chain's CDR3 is CASSEGFGGANVLTF.